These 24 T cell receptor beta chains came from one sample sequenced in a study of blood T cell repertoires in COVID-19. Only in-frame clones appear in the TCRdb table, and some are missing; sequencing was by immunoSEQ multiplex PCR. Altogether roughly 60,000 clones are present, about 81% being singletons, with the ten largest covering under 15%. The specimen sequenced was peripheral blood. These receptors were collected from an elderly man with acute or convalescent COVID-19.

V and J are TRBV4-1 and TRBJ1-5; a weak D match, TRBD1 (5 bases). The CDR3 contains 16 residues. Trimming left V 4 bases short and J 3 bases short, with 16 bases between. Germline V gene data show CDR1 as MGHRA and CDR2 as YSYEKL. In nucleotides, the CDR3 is TGCGCCAGCAGCCCAATGGACACCGGGCCCAATCAGCCCCAGCATTTT. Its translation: CASSPMDTGPNQPQHF.

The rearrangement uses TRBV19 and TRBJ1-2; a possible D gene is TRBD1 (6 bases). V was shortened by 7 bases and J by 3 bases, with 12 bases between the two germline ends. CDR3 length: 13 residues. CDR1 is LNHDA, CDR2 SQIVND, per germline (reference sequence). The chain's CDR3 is CASKDPGDYGYTF. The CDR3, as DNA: TGTGCCAGTAAGGACCCAGGGGACTATGGCTACACCTTC.

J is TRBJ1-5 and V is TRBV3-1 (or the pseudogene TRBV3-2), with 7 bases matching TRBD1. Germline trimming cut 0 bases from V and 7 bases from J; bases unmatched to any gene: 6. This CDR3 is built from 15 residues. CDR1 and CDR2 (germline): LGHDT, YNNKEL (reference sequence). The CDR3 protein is CASSQDDRVDQPQHF. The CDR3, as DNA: TGTGCCAGCAGCCAAGATGACAGGGTAGACCAGCCCCAGCATTTT.

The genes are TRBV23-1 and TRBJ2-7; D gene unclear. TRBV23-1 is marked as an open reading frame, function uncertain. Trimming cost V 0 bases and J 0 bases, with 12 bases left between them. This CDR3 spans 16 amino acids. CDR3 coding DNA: TGCGCCAGCAGTCAATCCCCCCCAGGTAACTCCTACGAGCAGTACTTC. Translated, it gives CASSQSPPGNSYEQYF.

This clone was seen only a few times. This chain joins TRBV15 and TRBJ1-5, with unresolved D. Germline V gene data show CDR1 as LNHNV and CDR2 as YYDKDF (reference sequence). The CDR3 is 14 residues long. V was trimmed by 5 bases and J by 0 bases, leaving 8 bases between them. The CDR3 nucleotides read TGTGCCACCAGCCTAGGAGCTAGCAATCAGCCCCAGCATTTT. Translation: CATSLGASNQPQHF.

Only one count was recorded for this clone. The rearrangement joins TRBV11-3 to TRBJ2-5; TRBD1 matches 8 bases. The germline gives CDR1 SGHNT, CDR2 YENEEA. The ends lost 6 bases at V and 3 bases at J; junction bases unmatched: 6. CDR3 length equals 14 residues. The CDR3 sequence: CASSVGQGEETQYF. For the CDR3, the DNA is TGTGCCAGCAGTGTCGGACAGGGCGAAGAGACCCAGTACTTC.

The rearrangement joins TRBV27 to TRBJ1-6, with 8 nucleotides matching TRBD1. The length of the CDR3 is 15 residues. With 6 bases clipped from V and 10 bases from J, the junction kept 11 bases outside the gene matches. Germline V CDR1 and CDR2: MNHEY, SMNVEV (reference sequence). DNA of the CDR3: TGTGCCAGCAGGATAGGACAGGGCCAACGGTCACCCCTCCACTTT. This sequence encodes CASRIGQGQRSPLHF.

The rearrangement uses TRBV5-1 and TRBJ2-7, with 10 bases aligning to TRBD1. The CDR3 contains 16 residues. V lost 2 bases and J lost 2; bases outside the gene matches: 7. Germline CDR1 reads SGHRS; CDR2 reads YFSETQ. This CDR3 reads CASSFTGTGVTYEQYF. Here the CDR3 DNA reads TGCGCCAGCAGCTTTACCGGGACAGGGGTGACCTACGAGCAGTACTTC.

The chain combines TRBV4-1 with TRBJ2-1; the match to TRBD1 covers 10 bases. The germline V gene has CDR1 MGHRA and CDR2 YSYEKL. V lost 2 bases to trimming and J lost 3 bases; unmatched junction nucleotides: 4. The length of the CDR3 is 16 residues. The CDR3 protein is CASSQRTGGVYNEQFF. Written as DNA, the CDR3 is TGCGCCAGCAGCCAACGGACAGGGGGGGTCTACAATGAGCAGTTCTTC.

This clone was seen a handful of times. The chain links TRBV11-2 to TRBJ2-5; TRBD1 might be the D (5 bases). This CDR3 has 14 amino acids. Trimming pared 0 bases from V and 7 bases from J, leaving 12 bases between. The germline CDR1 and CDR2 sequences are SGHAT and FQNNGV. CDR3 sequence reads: CASSLETARGTQYF. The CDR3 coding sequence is TGTGCCAGCAGCTTAGAGACAGCCCGTGGGACCCAGTACTTC.

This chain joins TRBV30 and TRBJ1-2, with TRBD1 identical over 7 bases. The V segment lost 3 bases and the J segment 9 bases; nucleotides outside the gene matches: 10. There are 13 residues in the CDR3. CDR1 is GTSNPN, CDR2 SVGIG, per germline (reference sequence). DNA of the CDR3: TGTGCCTGGAGAGGACAGGCCCATTGGAGCTACACCTTC. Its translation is CAWRGQAHWSYTF.

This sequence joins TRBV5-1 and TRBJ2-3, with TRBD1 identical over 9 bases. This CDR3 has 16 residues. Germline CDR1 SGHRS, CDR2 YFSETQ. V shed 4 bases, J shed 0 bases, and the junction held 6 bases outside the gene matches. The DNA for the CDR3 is TGCGCCAGCAGCGCTGGACAGGGGCCTAGCACAGATACGCAGTATTTT. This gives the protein CASSAGQGPSTDTQYF.

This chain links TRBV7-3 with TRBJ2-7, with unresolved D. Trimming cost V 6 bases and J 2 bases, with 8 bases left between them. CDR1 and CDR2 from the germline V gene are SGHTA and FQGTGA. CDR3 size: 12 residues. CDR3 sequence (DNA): TGTGCCAGCAGTTCTCCTCCCTACGAGCAGTACTTC. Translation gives CASSSPPYEQYF.

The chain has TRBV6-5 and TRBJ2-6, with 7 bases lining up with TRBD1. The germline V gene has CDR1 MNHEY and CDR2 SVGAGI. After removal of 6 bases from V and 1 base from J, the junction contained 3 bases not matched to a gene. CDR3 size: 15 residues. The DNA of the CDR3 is TGTGCCAGCAGCGCACAGGGGTCTGGGGCCAACGTCCTGACTTTC. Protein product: CASSAQGSGANVLTF.

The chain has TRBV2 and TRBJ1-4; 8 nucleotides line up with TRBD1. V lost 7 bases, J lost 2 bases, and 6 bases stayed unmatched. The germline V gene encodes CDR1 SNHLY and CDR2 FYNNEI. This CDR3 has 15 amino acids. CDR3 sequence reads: CASTTQGVTNEKLFF. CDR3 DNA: TGTGCCAGCACGACACAGGGGGTTACTAATGAAAAACTGTTTTTT. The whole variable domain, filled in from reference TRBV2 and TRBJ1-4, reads EPEVTQTPSHQVTQMGQEVILRCVPISNHLYFYWYRQILGQKVEFLVSFYNNEISEKSEIFDDQFSVERPDGSNFTLKIRSTKLEDSAMYFCASTTQGVTNEKLFFGSGTQLSVL.

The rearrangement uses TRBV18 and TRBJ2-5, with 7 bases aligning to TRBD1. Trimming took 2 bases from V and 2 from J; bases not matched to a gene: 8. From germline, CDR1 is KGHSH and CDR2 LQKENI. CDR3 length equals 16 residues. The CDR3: CASSPFGTEYQETQYF. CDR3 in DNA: TGTGCCAGCTCACCATTTGGGACAGAGTATCAAGAGACCCAGTACTTC.

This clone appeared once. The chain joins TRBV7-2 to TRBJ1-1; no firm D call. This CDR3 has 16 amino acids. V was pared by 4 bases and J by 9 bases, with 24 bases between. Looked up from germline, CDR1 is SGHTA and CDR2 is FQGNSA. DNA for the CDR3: TGTGCCAGCAGCTCCAGTAGGACTCGTAATTGGAATAAAGCTTTCTTT. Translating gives CASSSSRTRNWNKAFF.

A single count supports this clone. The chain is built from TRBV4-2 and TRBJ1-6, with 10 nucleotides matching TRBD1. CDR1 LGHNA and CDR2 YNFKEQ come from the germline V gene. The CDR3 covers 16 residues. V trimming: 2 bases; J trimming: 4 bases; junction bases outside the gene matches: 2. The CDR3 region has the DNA TGTGCCAGCAGCCAACAGGGACAGGGGTATAATTCACCCCTCCACTTT. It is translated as CASSQQGQGYNSPLHF.

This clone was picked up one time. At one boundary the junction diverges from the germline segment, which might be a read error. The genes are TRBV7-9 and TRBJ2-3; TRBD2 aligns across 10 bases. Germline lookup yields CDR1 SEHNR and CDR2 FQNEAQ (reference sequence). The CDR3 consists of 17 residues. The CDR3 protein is CTSSPGRLAGSTDTQYF. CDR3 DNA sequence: TGTACCAGCAGCCCAGGACGACTAGCGGGTAGCACAGATACGCAGTATTTT.

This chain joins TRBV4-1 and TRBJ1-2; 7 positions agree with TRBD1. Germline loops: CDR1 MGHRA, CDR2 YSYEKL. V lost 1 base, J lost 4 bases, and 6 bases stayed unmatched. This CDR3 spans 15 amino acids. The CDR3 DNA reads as TGCGCCAGCAGCCAAGCCGAACAGGGGATCTATGGCTACACCTTC. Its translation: CASSQAEQGIYGYTF.

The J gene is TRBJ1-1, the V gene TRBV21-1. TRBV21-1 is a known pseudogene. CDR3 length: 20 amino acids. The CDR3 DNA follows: TGTGCCAGCAACCCACCCCGAAACAGGAGGGATCAGAAATCGAACACTGAAGCTTTCTTT. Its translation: CASNPPRNRRDQKSNTEAFF.

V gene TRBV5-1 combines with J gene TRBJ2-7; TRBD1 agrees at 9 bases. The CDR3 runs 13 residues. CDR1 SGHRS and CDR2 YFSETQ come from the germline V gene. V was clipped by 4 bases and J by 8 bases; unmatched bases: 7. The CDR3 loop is CASSEGQGVKQYF. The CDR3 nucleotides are TGCGCCAGCAGCGAGGGACAGGGCGTAAAGCAGTACTTC.

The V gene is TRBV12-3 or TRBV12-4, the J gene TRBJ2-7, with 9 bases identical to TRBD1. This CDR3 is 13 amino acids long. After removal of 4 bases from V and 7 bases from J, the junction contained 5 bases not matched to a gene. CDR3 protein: CASSWGTGREQYF. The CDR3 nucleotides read TGTGCCAGCAGTTGGGGGACAGGGCGAGAGCAGTACTTC.

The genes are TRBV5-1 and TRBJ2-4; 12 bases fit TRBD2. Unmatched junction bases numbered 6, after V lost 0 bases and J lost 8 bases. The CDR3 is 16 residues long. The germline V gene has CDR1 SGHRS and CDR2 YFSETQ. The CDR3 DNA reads TGCGCCAGCAGCTTGGCCCTAGCGGGGGGGTCGCACATTCAGTACTTC. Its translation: CASSLALAGGSHIQYF. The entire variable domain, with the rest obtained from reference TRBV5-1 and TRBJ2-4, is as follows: KAGVTQTPRYLIKTRGQQVTLSCSPISGHRSVSWYQQTPGQGLQFLFEYFSETQRNKGNFPGRFSGRQFSNSRSEMNVSTLELGDSALYLCASSLALAGGSHIQYFGAGTRLSVL.